This T cell receptor beta chain appears in the sequencing data of a study of T cell repertoires in cytomegalovirus infection. Looking at the study overall: Public signatures in TCR beta pointed to CMV infection and matching HLA type. Study-level findings and limits: HLA-C-restricted CMV-specific TCR beta clonotypes prevailed in the ex vivo response. Accumulated public TCR beta family frequency recognized individuals carrying CMV together with the relevant HLA.

This clonotype was found many times. Its antigen is still unknown. Using its own MiXCR run on the reads, TCRdb lists one record per CDR3 protein. Of 200,000 to 250,000 distinct CDR3 sequences in the sample, about 5.9% were seen once. V was clipped by 6 bases and J by 5 bases, with 20 bases between them. Germline loops: CDR1 MNHEY, CDR2 SVGEGT. This CDR3 comprises 15 residues. The sequence was obtained from a human donor in good health (CMV status not recorded). Some clones in this sample may be carry-over from other donors' samples. Specimen: PBMCs. The chain uses TRBV6-2 or TRBV6-3 and TRBJ2-7; TRBD1 is a possible D gene (6 bases). The CDR3 spells CASSSYAQGSNEQYF. DNA for the CDR3: TGTGCCAGCAGCTCCTATGCACAGGGAAGTAACGAGCAGTACTTC.